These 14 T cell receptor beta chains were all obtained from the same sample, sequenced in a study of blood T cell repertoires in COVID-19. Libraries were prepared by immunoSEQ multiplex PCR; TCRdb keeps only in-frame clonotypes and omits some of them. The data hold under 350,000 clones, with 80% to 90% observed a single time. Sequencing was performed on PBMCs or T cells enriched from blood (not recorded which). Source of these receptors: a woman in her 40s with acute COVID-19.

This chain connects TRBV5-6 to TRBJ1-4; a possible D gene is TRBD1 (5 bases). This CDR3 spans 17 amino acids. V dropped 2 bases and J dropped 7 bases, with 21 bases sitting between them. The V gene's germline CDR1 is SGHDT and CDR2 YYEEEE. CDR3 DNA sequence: TGTGCCAGCAGCTTCTTTCGGATGACAGTCACACGTGAAAAACTGTTTTTT. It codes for CASSFFRMTVTREKLFF.

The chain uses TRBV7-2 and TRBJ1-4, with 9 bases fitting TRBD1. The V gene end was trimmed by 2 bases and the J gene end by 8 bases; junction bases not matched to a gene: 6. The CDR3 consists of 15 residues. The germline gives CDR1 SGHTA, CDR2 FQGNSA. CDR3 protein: CASSLTGTGQEKLFF. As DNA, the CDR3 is TGTGCCAGCAGCTTAACCGGGACAGGGCAGGAAAAACTGTTTTTT.

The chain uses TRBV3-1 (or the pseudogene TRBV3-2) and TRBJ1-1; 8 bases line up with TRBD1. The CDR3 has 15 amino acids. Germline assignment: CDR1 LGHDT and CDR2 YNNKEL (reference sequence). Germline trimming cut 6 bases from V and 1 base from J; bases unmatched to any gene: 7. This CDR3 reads CASRTGQGANTEAFF. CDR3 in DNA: TGTGCCAGCAGAACTGGGCAGGGGGCGAACACTGAAGCTTTCTTT.

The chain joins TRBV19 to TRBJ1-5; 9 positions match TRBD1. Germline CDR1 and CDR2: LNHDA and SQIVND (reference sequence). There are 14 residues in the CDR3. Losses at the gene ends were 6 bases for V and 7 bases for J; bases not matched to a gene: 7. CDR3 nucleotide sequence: TGTGCCAGTAGCGATTGGACAGGGGACCAGCCCCAGCATTTT. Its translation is CASSDWTGDQPQHF.

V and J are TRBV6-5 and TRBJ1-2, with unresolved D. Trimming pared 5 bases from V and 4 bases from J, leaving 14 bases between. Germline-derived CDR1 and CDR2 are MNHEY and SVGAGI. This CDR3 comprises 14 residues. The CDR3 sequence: CASSRGSASYGYTF. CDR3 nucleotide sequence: TGTGCCAGCAGTCGGGGATCGGCTAGCTATGGCTACACCTTC.

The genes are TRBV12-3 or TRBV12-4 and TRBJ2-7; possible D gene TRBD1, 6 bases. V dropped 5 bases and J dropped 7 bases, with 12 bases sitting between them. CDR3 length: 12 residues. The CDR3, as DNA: TGTGCCAGCAGTCCCCGACAGGATGAGCAGTACTTC. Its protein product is CASSPRQDEQYF.

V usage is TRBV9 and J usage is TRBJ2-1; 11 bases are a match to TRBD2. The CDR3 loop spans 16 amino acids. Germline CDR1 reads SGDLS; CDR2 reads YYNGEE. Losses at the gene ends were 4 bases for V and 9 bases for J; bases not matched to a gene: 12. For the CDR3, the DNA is TGTGCCAGCAGCCATATGCCGGGTAGCGGGAGGGTTGAGCAGTTCTTC. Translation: CASSHMPGSGRVEQFF.

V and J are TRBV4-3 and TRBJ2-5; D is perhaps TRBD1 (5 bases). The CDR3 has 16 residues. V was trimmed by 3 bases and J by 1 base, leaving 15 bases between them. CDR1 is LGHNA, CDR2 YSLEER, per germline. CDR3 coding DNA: TGCGCCAGCAGCCAGGACATTAACAGGTTCCAAGAGACCCAGTACTTC. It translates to CASSQDINRFQETQYF.

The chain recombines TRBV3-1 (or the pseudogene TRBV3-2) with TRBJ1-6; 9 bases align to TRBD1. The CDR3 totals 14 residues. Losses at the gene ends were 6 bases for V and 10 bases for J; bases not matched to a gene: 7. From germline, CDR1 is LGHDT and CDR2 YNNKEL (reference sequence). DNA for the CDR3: TGTGCCAGCAGGCCGACAGGGGGGAGGTCACCCCTCCACTTT. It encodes CASRPTGGRSPLHF.

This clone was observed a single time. CDR3 protein: CASSSQQGANYGYTF. CDR3 nucleotide sequence: TGTGCCAGCAGCTCGCAACAGGGGGCTAACTATGGCTACACCTTC. V and J are TRBV5-4 and TRBJ1-2, with TRBD1 matching over 8 bases. Trimming at V came to 3 bases and at J to 0 bases, leaving 4 bases not matched to a gene. The CDR3 consists of 15 residues. The germline V gene encodes CDR1 SGHNT and CDR2 YYREEE (reference sequence).

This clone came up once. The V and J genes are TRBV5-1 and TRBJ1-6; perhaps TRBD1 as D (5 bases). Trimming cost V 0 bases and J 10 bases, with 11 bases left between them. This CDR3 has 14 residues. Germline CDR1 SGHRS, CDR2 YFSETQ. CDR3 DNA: TGCGCCAGCAGCTTGGAACAGGCGTTGTCACCCCTCCACTTT. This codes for CASSLEQALSPLHF.

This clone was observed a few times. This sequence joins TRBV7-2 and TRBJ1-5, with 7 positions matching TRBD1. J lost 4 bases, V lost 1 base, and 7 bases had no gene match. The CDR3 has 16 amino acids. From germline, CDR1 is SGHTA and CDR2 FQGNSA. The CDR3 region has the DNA TGTGCCAGCAGCTTAGTCTGGGCAGGGGGAAATCAGCCCCAGCATTTT. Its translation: CASSLVWAGGNQPQHF.

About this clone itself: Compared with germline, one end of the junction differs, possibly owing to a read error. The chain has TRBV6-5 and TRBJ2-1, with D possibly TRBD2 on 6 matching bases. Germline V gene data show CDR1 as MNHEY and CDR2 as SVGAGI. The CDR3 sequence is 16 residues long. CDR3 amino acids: CASSYSVGSGPSGTLF. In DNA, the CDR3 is TGTGCCAGCAGTTACTCAGTAGGCAGCGGGCCATCCGGTACGCTCTTC.

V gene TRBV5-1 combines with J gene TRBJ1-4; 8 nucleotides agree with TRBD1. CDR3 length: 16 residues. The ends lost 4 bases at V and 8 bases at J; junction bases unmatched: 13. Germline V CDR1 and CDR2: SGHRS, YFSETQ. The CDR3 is CASSPFPGQVNEKLFF. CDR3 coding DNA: TGCGCCAGCAGCCCGTTTCCGGGACAGGTTAACGAAAAACTGTTTTTT. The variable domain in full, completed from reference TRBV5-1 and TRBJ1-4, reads KAGVTQTPRYLIKTRGQQVTLSCSPISGHRSVSWYQQTPGQGLQFLFEYFSETQRNKGNFPGRFSGRQFSNSRSEMNVSTLELGDSALYLCASSPFPGQVNEKLFFGSGTQLSVL.